This T cell receptor beta chain is drawn from a study of T cells in Graves' hyperthyroidism and ophthalmopathy. This clonotype was recorded many times. TCR beta CDR3 regions were amplified from RNA transcripts. TCR CDR3 regions were first amplified by RT-PCR with HTBI primers. MiXCR, applied by TCRdb to the multiplex PCR reads, yields one record per CDR3 protein. The profile shows 250,000 or so distinct CDR3 sequences, around 15% of them singletons. V dropped 10 bases and J dropped 3; count of bases not matched to a gene: 4. In germline, CDR1 is MNHNS, CDR2 SASEGT. The length of the CDR3 is 14 residues.

J is TRBJ2-6 and V is TRBV6-1, with 9 bases aligning to TRBD1. Sequences were obtained from blood. The clonotype originates from a woman aged 50 to 65 with Graves' hyperthyroidism that later progressed to Graves' ophthalmopathy. CDR3 residues: CATNRGLGANVLTF. CDR3 sequence (DNA): TGTGCCACTAACAGGGGGCTTGGGGCCAACGTCCTGACTTTC.